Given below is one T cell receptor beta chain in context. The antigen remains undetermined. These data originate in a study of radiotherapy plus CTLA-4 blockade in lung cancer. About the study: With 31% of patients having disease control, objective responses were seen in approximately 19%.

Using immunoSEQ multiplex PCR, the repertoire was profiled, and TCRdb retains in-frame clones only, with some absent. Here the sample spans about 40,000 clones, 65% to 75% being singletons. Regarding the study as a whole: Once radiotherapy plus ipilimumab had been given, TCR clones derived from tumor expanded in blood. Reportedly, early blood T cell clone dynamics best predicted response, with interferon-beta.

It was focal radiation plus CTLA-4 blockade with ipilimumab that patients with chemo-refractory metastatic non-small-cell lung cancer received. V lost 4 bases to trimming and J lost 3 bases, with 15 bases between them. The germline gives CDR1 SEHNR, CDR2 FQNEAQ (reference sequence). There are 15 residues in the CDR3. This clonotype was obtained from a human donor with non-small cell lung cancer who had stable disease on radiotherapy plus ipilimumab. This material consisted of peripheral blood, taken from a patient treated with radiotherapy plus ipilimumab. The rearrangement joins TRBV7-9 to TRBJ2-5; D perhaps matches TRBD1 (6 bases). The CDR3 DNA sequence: TGTGCCAGCAGCTCGACCGTACGGGACAAAGAGACCCAGTACTTC. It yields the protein CASSSTVRDKETQYF.